This T cell receptor (beta chain) is drawn from a study of post-analysis software for immune sequencing data (dated by TCRdb to the mid-2010s). In terms of the full investigation: The recorded disease courses included relapsing-remitting, secondary progressive and progressive-relapsing multiple sclerosis, and some patients had no subtype annotation. The patient repertoires were compared against approximately twelve previously published healthy control repertoires obtained from donors aged roughly 6 to 25 years. A subset of samples was prepared in parallel using single-end sample barcoding, then pooled and co-amplified after Illumina adapter ligation. Broad study findings and their caveats: Compared with controls, multiple sclerosis patients had significantly lower normalized Chao1 diversity, a finding suggesting substantial peripheral T-cell clonal expansion. Direct clustering with F measure showed strong co-clustering of samples prepared in the same batch, prompting a batch-effect correction. Roughly 5 TRBV segments, including TRBV5-6, TRBV5-1 and TRBV20-1, were significantly more frequent in patients than controls. The control group was slightly older than the multiple sclerosis patient group.

The library was built by means of PCR. These reads were obtained on an Illumina HiSeq 2500. To reduce PCR and sequencing biases, unique molecular identifiers were incorporated into the TCR beta cDNA libraries. Approximately 500,000 cDNA molecules were obtained per 1 to 10 million input T cells, so each molecule approximated one T cell. Patient libraries were prepared and sequenced with the same protocol used for the earlier healthy control dataset. Samples belonging to the same batch were prepared together, multiplexed and sequenced on a shared HiSeq lane. The source study handled its data this way. Raw barcoded reads were processed with MIGEC, discarding single-read molecular identifier groups before consensus assembly and CDR3 extraction. VDJtools was used for post-analysis of the clonotype tables, and diversity was normalized by down-sampling every dataset to the size of the smallest sample. Repertoire overlap clustering matched CDR3 amino acid but not nucleotide sequences to correct batch-related cross-sample contamination. TCRdb reprocessing: public reads trimmed at Q25 with fastp, clones called with MiXCR, in-frame beta chains kept. Each record represents a unique CDR3 protein, reported with the most common genes and DNA among its rows. TCRdb's processing, not the study's, gives the V and J calls here. The sample table holds 380,000 or so distinct CDR3 sequences, of which less than 35% were seen once. Of the sample, around 15% is held by the ten largest clones.

As regards this clonotype: Its antigen remains undetermined. The input lacks base qualities; no much larger clone sits a single base away.

To demonstrate the VDJtools post-analysis software, the study profiled TCR beta repertoires from the peripheral blood of around 13 young patients with multiple sclerosis. Multiple sclerosis patients were children and adolescents aged roughly 6 to 16 years. For CDR1 and CDR2, the germline V gene (reference sequence) lists SGHKS and YYEKEE. The CDR3, from cysteine to phenylalanine, totals 13 residues. Here the CDR3 DNA is all that survives: 39 bases in frame from base 1. The chain was built from TRBV5-5 and TRBJ2-7, with the D gene uncertain. The end of the DNA fits TRBJ2-5 better, so the J call may be wrong. Sequencing was carried out using blood. The source of this sequence is a girl aged 10 to 17 with multiple sclerosis. The DNA reads TGTGCCAGCAGCTTCAGACCCCCAGAGACCCAGTACTTC. Protein translation: CASSFRPPETQYF.